This T cell receptor beta chain was found in a study of T cells expressing NK-cell markers. Study-level background: HCMV seropositivity marked seven of the eight sequenced donors; one was seronegative.

General study findings and limits: Expanded clones of NKG2C+ T cells had an unclear HCMV specificity. The CD3+CD56-NKG2C+ fraction of four donors was likewise dominated by these clonotypes. Each of several donors carried dominant NKG2C+ clonotypes accounting for roughly 1.0-8% of CD8+ T cells.

In the case of this clonotype: No antigen is known for it.

TCRdb reworked the 5' RACE reads into one entry per CDR3 protein, no DNA. The sample data list some 600,000 distinct CDR3 sequences. Germline-derived CDR1 and CDR2 are SGHRS and YFSETQ. This CDR3 comprises 16 residues. The chain employs TRBV5-1 and TRBJ2-3; there is no DNA to check the TCRdb D call of TRBD1. What was sequenced was blood T cells: a sorted CD56 or NKG2C T cell subset, CD4+ or CD8+ T cells, or bulk PBMC T cells (not recorded which). This TCR came from a man younger than 35 in good health. CDR3 region: CASSLGAVGAKDTQYF.